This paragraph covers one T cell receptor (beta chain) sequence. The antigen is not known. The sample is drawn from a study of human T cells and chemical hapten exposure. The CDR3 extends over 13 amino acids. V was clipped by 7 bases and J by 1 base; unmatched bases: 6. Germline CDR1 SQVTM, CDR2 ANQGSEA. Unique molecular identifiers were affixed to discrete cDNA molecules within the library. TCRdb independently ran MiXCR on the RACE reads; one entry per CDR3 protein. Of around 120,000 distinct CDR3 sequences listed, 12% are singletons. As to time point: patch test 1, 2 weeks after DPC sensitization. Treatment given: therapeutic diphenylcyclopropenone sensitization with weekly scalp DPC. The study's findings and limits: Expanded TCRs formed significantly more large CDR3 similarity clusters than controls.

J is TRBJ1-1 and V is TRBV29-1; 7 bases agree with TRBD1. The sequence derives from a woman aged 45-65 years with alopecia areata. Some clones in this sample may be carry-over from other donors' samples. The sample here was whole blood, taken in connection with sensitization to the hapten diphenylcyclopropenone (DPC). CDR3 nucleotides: TGCAGCGGGGCCCGGGACAGGAACACTGAAGCTTTCTTT. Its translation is CSGARDRNTEAFF.